A single sample gave rise to the 14 T cell receptor beta chains below, sequenced in a study of blood T cell repertoires in COVID-19 (dated by TCRdb to 2020 to 2022). Library prep was done by the immunoSEQ multiplex PCR assay. Entries here come from immuneACCESS through TCRdb and include only in-frame sequences with V and J called. Some clones fail to appear in such tables; in the studies checked, an unresolved V gene covers under half of the shortfall, and the cause of the remainder is unknown. The sample yields some 140,000 clones; about 88% were counted once. In total, the top ten clones hold about 2.6% of the sample. The specimen was PBMCs or T cells enriched from blood (not recorded which). Every receptor here comes from a middle-aged man with acute COVID-19.

This sequence joins TRBV20-1 and TRBJ2-1; D may be TRBD2 (6 bases). The germline gives CDR1 DFQATT, CDR2 SNEGSKA (reference sequence). The CDR3 is made up of 11 amino acids. The V gene lost 4 bases and the J gene lost 8 bases, with 9 bases spanning the gap. CDR3 nucleotides: TGCAGTGCTATGAGCGGGCATGAGCAGTTCTTC. Protein sequence: CSAMSGHEQFF.

This clone has just a few counts. The chain employs TRBV7-2 and TRBJ2-5; D is unclear. Germline V gives CDR1 SGHTA, CDR2 FQGNSA. The CDR3 covers 13 residues. The V gene lost 6 bases and the J gene lost 2 bases, with 10 bases spanning the gap. In DNA form, the CDR3 reads TGTGCCAGCAGTCTTAGATGGCAAGAGACCCAGTACTTC. Amino acid sequence: CASSLRWQETQYF.

The V gene is TRBV5-6, the J gene TRBJ2-3; tentatively, D is TRBD2 (6 bases). The CDR3 is 16 residues long. Trimming removed 5 bases from V and 4 bases from J, with 20 bases in between. Germline-derived CDR1 and CDR2 are SGHDT and YYEEEE. CDR3: CASSSSPGRDADTQYF. The CDR3 region has the DNA TGTGCCAGCAGTTCCTCCCCCGGGCGGGACGCAGATACGCAGTATTTT.

The chain combines TRBV19 with TRBJ1-1, with D possibly matching TRBD1 (5 bases). The V end was cut by 0 bases, the J end by 5 bases, with 10 bases between. CDR3 length: 14 amino acids. Germline V gene sequence: CDR1 LNHDA, CDR2 SQIVND (reference sequence). Here the CDR3 reads CASSIEGARTEAFF. The CDR3 bases are TGTGCCAGTAGTATAGAAGGGGCCCGTACTGAAGCTTTCTTT.

This chain joins TRBV6-5 and TRBJ1-1; TRBD1 might be the D (5 bases). Per the germline V gene, CDR1 is MNHEY and CDR2 is SVGAGI. Trimming took off 7 bases at V and 7 bases at J, with 16 bases between the two ends. This CDR3 spans 13 amino acids. CDR3 coding DNA: TGTGCCAGCACCTTCAATAGGGGAGGTGAAGCTTTCTTT. It is translated as CASTFNRGGEAFF.

J is TRBJ1-5 and V is TRBV6-6; D remains ambiguous. V shed 6 bases and J shed 4 bases, with 13 bases lying between them. CDR1 is MNHNY, CDR2 SVGAGI, per germline (reference sequence). This CDR3 comprises 14 residues. The CDR3 DNA reads TGTGCCAGCAGCTATGGGCAGTTTAATCAGCCCCAGCATTTT. Translation gives CASSYGQFNQPQHF.

The chain joins TRBV6-6 to TRBJ2-7; 11 nucleotides line up with TRBD2. The ends lost 4 bases at V and 3 bases at J; junction bases unmatched: 2. Germline V gene lookup returns CDR1 MNHNY and CDR2 SVGAGI (reference sequence). CDR3 length equals 14 residues. The DNA for the CDR3 is TGTGCCAGCAGTTTCGGACTAGCGGGCTACGAGCAGTACTTC. Translating gives CASSFGLAGYEQYF.

As regards this clone: Its ends do not fully match the called genes, so a read error is possible. The chain couples TRBV7-7 to TRBJ2-2; D is unclear. The CDR3 totals 15 residues. CDR1 is SSHAT, CDR2 FNYEAQ, per germline (reference sequence). CDR3 in DNA: TGTGCTAGCAGCACAGACACGAGTAACACCGGGGAGCTGTTTTTT. It codes for CASSTDTSNTGELFF. The entire variable domain, with the rest obtained from reference TRBV7-7 and TRBJ2-2, is as follows: GAGVSQSPRYKVTKRGQDVTLRCDPISSHATLYWYQQALGQGPEFLTYFNYEAQPDKSGLPSDRFSAERPEGSISTLTIQRTEQRDSAMYRCASSTDTSNTGELFFGEGSRLTVL.

This clone was counted a few times. This chain connects TRBV28 to TRBJ2-5; D may be TRBD2 (5 bases). CDR3 length: 15 amino acids. Germline CDR1 reads MDHEN; CDR2 reads SYDVKM. Trimming left V 8 bases short and J 0 bases short, with 16 bases between. CDR3 nucleotide sequence: TGTGCCAGCGGGGTGGGTGCTAGCTACCAAGAGACCCAGTACTTC. Its translation: CASGVGASYQETQYF.

This clone turned up a few times. This chain uses TRBV5-1 with TRBJ2-2, with 9 bases matching TRBD2. After removal of 2 bases from V and 5 bases from J, the junction contained 7 bases not matched to a gene. The CDR3 runs 16 residues. Looked up from germline, CDR1 is SGHRS and CDR2 is YFSETQ. Here the CDR3 reads CASSFRGGAVTGELFF. In nucleotides, the CDR3 is TGCGCCAGCAGCTTTCGCGGGGGGGCCGTTACCGGGGAGCTGTTTTTT.

The chain joins TRBV5-3 to TRBJ1-1; 8 nucleotides agree with TRBD1. TRBV5-3 counts as an open reading frame of uncertain function. V dropped 0 bases and J dropped 2; count of bases not matched to a gene: 12. The CDR3 length is 18 residues. The CDR3 DNA reads as TGTGCCAGAAGCTTGGAGAAAGGACAGGGAAAAATCAACACTGAAGCTTTCTTT. Its protein product is CARSLEKGQGKINTEAFF.

This rearrangement joins TRBV11-3 to TRBJ2-3; possibly TRBD1 for D (6 bases). V shed 0 bases and J shed 6 bases, with 10 bases lying between them. The CDR3 is made up of 14 amino acids. Germline loops: CDR1 SGHNT, CDR2 YENEEA. DNA of the CDR3: TGTGCCAGCAGCTTAGATCGGCAGGGGGATACGCAGTATTTT. It yields the protein CASSLDRQGDTQYF.

The chain uses TRBV5-1 and TRBJ1-5, with D possibly TRBD1 on 5 matching bases. The CDR3 length is 16 residues. V dropped 4 bases and J dropped 5 bases, with 19 bases sitting between them. Germline V gives CDR1 SGHRS, CDR2 YFSETQ. Written as DNA, the CDR3 is TGCGCCAGCAGCCTCGGACCCTCCCCGGGGGATCAGCCCCAGCATTTT. Translated, it gives CASSLGPSPGDQPQHF.

The V and J genes are TRBV19 and TRBJ2-2, with D possibly being TRBD2 (7 bases). Trimming shortened V by 8 bases and J by 7 bases, and 23 bases separated the two germline ends. CDR1 is LNHDA and CDR2 is SQIVND in the germline V gene (reference sequence). The CDR3 runs 16 residues. As DNA, the CDR3 is TGTGCCAGTGGGCCCGCAGGGGAGGGGAAGAGCGGGGAGCTGTTTTTT. Translating it yields CASGPAGEGKSGELFF.